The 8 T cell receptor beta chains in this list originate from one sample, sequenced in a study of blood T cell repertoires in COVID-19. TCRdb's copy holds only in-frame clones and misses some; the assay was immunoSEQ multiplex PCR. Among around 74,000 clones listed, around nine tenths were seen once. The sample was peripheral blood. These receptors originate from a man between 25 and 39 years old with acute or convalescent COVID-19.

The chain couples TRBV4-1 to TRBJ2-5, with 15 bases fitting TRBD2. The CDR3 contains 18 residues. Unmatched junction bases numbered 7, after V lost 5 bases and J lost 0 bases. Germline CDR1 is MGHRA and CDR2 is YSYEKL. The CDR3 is CASSKGLAGGPYQETQYF. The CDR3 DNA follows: TGCGCCAGCAGCAAAGGACTAGCGGGAGGGCCGTACCAAGAGACCCAGTACTTC.

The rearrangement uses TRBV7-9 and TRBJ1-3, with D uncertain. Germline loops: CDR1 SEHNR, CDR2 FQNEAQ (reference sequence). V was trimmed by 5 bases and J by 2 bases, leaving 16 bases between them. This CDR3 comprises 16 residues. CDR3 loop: CASSPSAGGAGNTIYF. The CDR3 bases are TGTGCCAGCAGCCCATCGGCGGGTGGGGCTGGAAACACCATATATTTT.

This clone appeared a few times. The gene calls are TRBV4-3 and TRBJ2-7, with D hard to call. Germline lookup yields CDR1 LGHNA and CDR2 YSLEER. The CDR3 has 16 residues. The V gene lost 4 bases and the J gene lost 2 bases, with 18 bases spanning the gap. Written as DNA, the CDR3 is TGCGCCAGCAGCCCAAAGACCGAAGACTCTGCCTACGAGCAGTACTTC. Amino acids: CASSPKTEDSAYEQYF.

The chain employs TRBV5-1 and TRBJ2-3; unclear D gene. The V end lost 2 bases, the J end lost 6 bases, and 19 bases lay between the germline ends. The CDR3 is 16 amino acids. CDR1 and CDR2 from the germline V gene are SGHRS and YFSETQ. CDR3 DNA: TGCGCCAGCAGCTTAACAGACACGGCCAGACCCGATACGCAGTATTTT. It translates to CASSLTDTARPDTQYF.

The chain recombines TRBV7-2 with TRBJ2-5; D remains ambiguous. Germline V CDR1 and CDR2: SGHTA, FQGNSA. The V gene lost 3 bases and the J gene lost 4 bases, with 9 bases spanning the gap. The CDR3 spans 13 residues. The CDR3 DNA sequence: TGTGCCAGCAGCTTGACCCAGCGAGAGACCCAGTACTTC. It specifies CASSLTQRETQYF.

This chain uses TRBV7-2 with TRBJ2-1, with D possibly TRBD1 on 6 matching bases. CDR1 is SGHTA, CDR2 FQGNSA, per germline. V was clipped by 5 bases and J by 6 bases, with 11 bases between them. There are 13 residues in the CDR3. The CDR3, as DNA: TGTGCCAGCAGCCAAGGACAGCTCAATGAGCAGTTCTTC. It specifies CASSQGQLNEQFF.

The CDR3: CASSVAPDHGGEQYF. In nucleotides, the CDR3 is TGTGCCAGCAGCGTAGCTCCGGACCACGGGGGCGAGCAGTACTTC. The chain joins TRBV9 to TRBJ2-7; D possibly corresponds to TRBD2 (6 bases). Germline CDR1 reads SGDLS; CDR2 reads YYNGEE. The CDR3 runs 15 residues. Trimming left V 0 bases short and J 6 bases short, with 16 bases between.

The CDR3 DNA is TGTGCCAGCAGCCCGTTCTACGGTGAGCAGTTCTTC. Translating gives CASSPFYGEQFF. The chain employs TRBV5-8 and TRBJ2-1; D not resolved. CDR3 length: 12 amino acids. V was shortened by 4 bases and J by 9 bases, with 11 bases between the two germline ends. Germline CDR1 is SGHTS and CDR2 is YDEGEE.